This is a list of T cell receptor beta chains from one sample in a study of tumour-infiltrating T cells in Burkitt lymphoma. TCRdb keeps only in-frame clones here, not all; method: immunoSEQ multiplex PCR. The sample has roughly 15,000 clones, 85% seen once. Sequencing was done on a sample of tumor tissue. These receptors came from a human donor with diffuse large B-cell lymphoma. CDR3s include the opening cysteine and the closing phenylalanine or tryptophan. D genes are given only for firm matches. Clone sizes are given selectively: once, few, many, or a class where the clone is expanded.

abundance	d_gene	v_gene	j_gene	CDR3aa	CDR3nt
-	-	TRBV19	TRBJ2-2	CASSIDANTGELFF	TGTGCCAGTAGTATTGACGCGAACACCGGGGAGCTGTTTTTT
-	TRBD1	TRBV29-1	TRBJ1-4	CSGGTAAGLFF	TGCAGCGGTGGGACAGCCGCGGGACTGTTTTTT
-	TRBD1	TRBV7-9	TRBJ1-5	CASSFDTGVGVQPQHF	TGTGCCAGCAGCTTTGATACAGGGGTAGGTGTTCAGCCCCAGCATTTT
-	-	TRBV27	TRBJ2-2	CASSLRAVLNTGELFF	TGTGCCAGCAGTTTAAGGGCGGTCTTGAACACCGGGGAGCTGTTTTTT
-	-	TRBV5-6	TRBJ1-5	CASSRRGYSNQPQHF	TGTGCCAGCAGCCGTAGGGGCTATAGCAATCAGCCCCAGCATTTT
-	TRBD1	TRBV7-3	TRBJ1-1	CASSLTGSATEAFF	TGTGCCAGCAGCTTGACAGGGTCGGCCACTGAAGCTTTCTTT
-	-	TRBV7-2	TRBJ2-5	CASSLQLGVGATQYF	TGTGCCAGCAGCTTACAACTAGGGGTGGGGGCGACCCAGTACTTC
-	-	TRBV10-1	TRBJ2-4	CASSEPGAKNIQYF	TGCGCCAGCAGTGAGCCGGGAGCCAAAAACATTCAGTACTTC
-	-	TRBV11-2	TRBJ2-2	CASSLDPGITGELFF	TGTGCCAGCAGCTTAGATCCAGGTATCACCGGGGAGCTGTTTTTT
-	TRBD1	TRBV7-2	TRBJ2-6	CASSLAAGGSGANVLTF	TGTGCCAGCAGCTTAGCGGCAGGGGGCTCTGGGGCCAACGTCCTGACTTTC
-	-	TRBV19	TRBJ1-1	CTSVSRDAWKTFF	TGTACCAGCGTTTCCAGGGACGCGTGGAAGACTTTCTTT
-	TRBD2	TRBV11-2	TRBJ2-1	CASSLELAGVYNEQFF	TGTGCCAGCAGCTTAGAACTAGCGGGAGTATACAATGAGCAGTTCTTC
-	-	TRBV19	TRBJ2-3	CASSPQADTQYF	TGTGCCAGTAGTCCCCAGGCAGATACGCAGTATTTT
-	-	TRBV7-9	TRBJ1-1	CASSLRVIEAFF	TGTGCCAGCAGCTTAAGGGTTATTGAAGCTTTCTTT
few	TRBD1	TRBV5-4	TRBJ2-1	CASSLGGGGEQFF	TGTGCCAGCAGCTTGGGAGGGGGCGGTGAGCAGTTCTTC
-	-	TRBV4-1	TRBJ2-7	CASSPIQGGPYEQYF	TGCGCCAGCAGCCCTATACAGGGTGGGCCCTACGAGCAGTACTTC
-	-	TRBV27	TRBJ1-2	CASSLSQGTANYGYTF	TGTGCCAGCAGTTTATCGCAGGGTACAGCTAACTATGGCTACACCTTC
-	TRBD1	TRBV4-2	TRBJ1-1	CASSLQGAAEAFF	TGTGCCAGCAGCCTCCAGGGGGCCGCTGAAGCTTTCTTT
-	-	TRBV29-1	TRBJ1-1	CSVGQVEDTEAFF	TGCAGCGTTGGTCAGGTAGAGGACACTGAAGCTTTCTTT